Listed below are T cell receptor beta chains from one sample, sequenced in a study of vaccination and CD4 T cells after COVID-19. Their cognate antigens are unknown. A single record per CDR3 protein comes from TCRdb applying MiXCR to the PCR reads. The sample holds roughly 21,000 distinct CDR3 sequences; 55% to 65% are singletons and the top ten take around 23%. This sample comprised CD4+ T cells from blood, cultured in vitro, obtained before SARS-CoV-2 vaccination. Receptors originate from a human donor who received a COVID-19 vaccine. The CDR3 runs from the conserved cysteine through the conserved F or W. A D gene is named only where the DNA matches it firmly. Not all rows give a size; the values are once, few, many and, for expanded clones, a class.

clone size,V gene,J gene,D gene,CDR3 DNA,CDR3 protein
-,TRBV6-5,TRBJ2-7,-,TGTGCCAGCAGTTACTCGAGGCCCCCTTACGAGCAGTACTTC,CASSYSRPPYEQYF
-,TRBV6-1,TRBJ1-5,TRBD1,TGTGCCAGCAGTGAATTAGGCGGACAGGGAGTTTGGCCCCAGCATTTT,CASSELGGQGVWPQHF
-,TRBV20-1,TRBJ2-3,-,TGCAGTGCTAGGTGGACCGCCACAGATACGCAGTATTTT,CSARWTATDTQYF
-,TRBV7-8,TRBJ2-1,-,TGTGCCAGCAGCTTAGGAGCTGGGGATGAGCAGTTCTTC,CASSLGAGDEQFF
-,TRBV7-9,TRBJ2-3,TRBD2,TGTGCCAGCAGCTCGAACGGGGGGACGATAGATACGCAGTATTTT,CASSSNGGTIDTQYF
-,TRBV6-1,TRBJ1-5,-,TGTGCCAGCATTGGTCAGCCCCAGCATTTT,CASIGQPQHF
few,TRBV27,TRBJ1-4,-,TGTGCCAGCAGCATACAGAGGGGAGATGAAAAACTGTTTTTT,CASSIQRGDEKLFF
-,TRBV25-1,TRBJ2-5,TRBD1,TGTGCCAGCAGTGCGGGACAGACCATCCAAGAGACCCAGTACTTC,CASSAGQTIQETQYF
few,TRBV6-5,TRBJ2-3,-,TGTGCCAGCAGTTACCAGTACCGACACACAGATACGCAGTATTTT,CASSYQYRHTDTQYF
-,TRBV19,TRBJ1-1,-,TGTGCCAGCGGACGTATGAACACTGAAGCTTTCTTT,CASGRMNTEAFF
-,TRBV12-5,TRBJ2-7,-,TGTGCTAGTGGTTTAAACCGAGGGTGGGAGCAGTACTTC,CASGLNRGWEQYF
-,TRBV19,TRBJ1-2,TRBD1,TGTGCCAGTAGTATAGATAGTGGACAGGGAAGCGGCTACACCTTC,CASSIDSGQGSGYTF
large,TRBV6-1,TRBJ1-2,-,TGTGCCAGCAGTGTGGGCGAAGCTAACTATGGCTACACCTTC,CASSVGEANYGYTF
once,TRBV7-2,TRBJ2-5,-,TGTGCCAGCAGCTTAGAATCCCAAGAGACCCAGTACTTC,CASSLESQETQYF
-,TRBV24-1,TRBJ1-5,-,TGTGCCACCAGTGACGAGACAGGACCCAATCAGCCCCAGCATTTT,CATSDETGPNQPQHF
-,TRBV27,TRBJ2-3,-,TGTGCCAGCAGCAATATCCCAGATACTCAAACGCAGTATTTT,CASSNIPDTQTQYF
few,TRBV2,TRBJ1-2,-,TGTGCCAGCAGTCCCGCCGGTACCTATGGCTACACCTTC,CASSPAGTYGYTF
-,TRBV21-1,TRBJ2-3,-,TGTGCCAGCAGCAAAGATTACAAGCGGGGCCAGACAGATACGCAGTATTTT,CASSKDYKRGQTDTQYF
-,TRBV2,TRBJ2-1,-,TGTGCCAGCATGACTAGGGTCTACAATGAGCAGTTCTTC,CASMTRVYNEQFF
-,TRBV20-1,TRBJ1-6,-,TGCAGTGCTAGCTCGCGCGAGGTCTATAATTCACCCCTCCACTTT,CSASSREVYNSPLHF
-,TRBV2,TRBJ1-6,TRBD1,TGTGCCAGCAGTGAGACAGGGTTTAATTCACCCCTCCACTTT,CASSETGFNSPLHF
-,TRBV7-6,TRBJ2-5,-,TGTGCCAGCAGCTTAGGGGGTCCCGGGGGGCCTCAAGAGACCCAGTACTTC,CASSLGGPGGPQETQYF
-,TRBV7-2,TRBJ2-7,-,TGTGCCAGCAGGGGCGCCTACGAGCAGTACTTC,CASRGAYEQYF